This TCR beta chain was captured in a study of T cell responses to AZD1222 COVID-19 vaccine (dated by TCRdb to 2020 to 2022). Concerning the study at large: AZD1222 recipients given second doses at about 4 weeks or at about 12 weeks were pooled, since spike-specific TCR depth and breadth were not found to differ between the two schedules. TCR sequencing covered about 230 trial participants: 207 given two doses of AZD1222 and approximately 26 given two doses of MenACWY control vaccine. Enrollment into the trials was organized by age into subgroups of 18-55, 56-69 and 70-plus years, and those subgroups contained about 160, 30 and 59 TCR-sequenced participants, respectively. General study outcomes and caveats: After two AZD1222 doses, both the breadth and the depth of spike-specific TCRs were significantly higher than at day 0 and than in MenACWY recipients. Conclusions about previously exposed vaccinees are limited because only five to seven AZD1222 recipients were SARS-CoV-2 seropositive at baseline. The 56-69-year group was small, and its depth increase did not reach significance, likely because of low power. Because no day 14 peak-response samples were available, the repertoires could be characterized only after the peak T cell response. Most participants were white British and females outnumbered males, and the authors suggested that clonal diversity may have been underestimated. Nearly half of unique spike-specific TCRs reportedly recognized epitopes outside regions mutated in the B.1.351 and B.1.1.7 variants. Vaccine-associated CD4 TCRs spanned the whole spike protein, with dominant responses in regions 160-218 and 743-854.

The CDR3 regions of human TCRbeta chains were analyzed by immunosequencing. The original methods were these. TCRs in the repertoires were compared against a reference library of SARS-CoV-2-specific TCRs that had been generated with the MIRA antigen-specificity platform. Breadth was defined as the fraction of unique TCRs that were SARS-CoV-2-associated. Depth was defined as the fraction of total T cells that were SARS-CoV-2-associated. Using the MIRA data, every spike-specific TCR was mapped to the spike region that the TCR reacted to and assigned to either a CD4 or a CD8 class. Log10-transformed breadth and depth values were compared by one-way ANOVA with Sidak's multiple comparisons tests. TCRdb holds this immuneACCESS table with in-frame rearrangements only. Some clones are missing; in checked studies, unresolved V genes explain under half, and the rest has no known cause. V, J and clone size are those of that table, while D and trimming were read from the DNA. This sample gives about 140,000 clones in total; roughly 92% of them show up just once. Less than 2.5% of the sample lies in the top ten.

The time point label for this specimen denotes: baseline before first vaccination. Vaccinee samples came from UK trials COV001 and COV002, including a single-blind randomized controlled phase 2/3 trial of AZD1222 (ChAdOx1 nCoV-19) in healthy adults. Trial participant PBMC samples were collected at day 0 and day 28 after the second dose for TCRbeta chain sequencing. As regards this clone: The antigen it recognizes is unknown. It has no much larger one-base neighbor in the sample; base qualities were not kept.

The source was peripheral blood, collected on day 0 of AZD1222 vaccination. The TCR comes from an adult in good health.

The DNA sequence is as follows: TGTGCCAGCAGAAAAACAGGTGAGGGGACTGAAGCTTTCTTT. Translated, this is CASRKTGEGTEAFF. The rearranged segments are TRBV11-2 and TRBJ1-1; TRBD1 is perhaps the D gene, given 5 matching bases. The germline V gene encodes CDR1 SGHAT and CDR2 FQNNGV. V sheds 6 bases and J sheds 5 bases, leaving 16 bases between their ends. The CDR3 sequence holds 14 residues, the cysteine and phenylalanine included. CDR3 DNA is the only sequence kept; it has 42 bases, read in frame from the first base.